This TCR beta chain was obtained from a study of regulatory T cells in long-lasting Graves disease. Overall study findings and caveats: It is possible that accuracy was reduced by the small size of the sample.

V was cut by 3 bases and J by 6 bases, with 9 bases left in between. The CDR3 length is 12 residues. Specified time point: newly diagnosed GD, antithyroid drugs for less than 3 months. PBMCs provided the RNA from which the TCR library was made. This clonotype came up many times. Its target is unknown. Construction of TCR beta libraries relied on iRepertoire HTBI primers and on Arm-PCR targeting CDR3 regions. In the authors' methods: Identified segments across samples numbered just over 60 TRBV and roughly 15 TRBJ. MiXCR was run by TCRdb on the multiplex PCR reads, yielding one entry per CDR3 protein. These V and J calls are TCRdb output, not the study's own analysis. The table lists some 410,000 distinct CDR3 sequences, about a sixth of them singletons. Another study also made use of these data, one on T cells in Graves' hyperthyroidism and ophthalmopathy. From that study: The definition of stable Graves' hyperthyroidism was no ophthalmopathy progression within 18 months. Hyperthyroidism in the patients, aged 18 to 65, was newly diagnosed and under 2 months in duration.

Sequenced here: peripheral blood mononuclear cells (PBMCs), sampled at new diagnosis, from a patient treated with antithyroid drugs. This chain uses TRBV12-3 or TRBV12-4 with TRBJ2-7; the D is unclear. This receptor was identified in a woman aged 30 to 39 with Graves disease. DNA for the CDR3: TGTGCCAGCAGTTTGTGGGCGACCGAGCAGTACTTC. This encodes CASSLWATEQYF.